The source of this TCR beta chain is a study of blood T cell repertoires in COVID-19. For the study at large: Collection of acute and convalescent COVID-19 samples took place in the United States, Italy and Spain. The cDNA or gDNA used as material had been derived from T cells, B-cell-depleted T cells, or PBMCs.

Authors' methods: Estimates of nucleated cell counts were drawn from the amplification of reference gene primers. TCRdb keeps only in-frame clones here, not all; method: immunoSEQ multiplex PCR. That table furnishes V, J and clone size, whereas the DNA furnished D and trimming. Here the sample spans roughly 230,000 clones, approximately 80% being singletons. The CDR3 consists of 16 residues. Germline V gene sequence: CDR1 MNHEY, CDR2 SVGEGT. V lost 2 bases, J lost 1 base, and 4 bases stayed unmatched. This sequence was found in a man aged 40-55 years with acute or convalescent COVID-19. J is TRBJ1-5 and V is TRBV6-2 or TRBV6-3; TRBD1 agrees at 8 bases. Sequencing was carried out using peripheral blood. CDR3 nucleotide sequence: TGTGCCAGCAGTTACCAGACAGGGGAAAGCAATCAGCCCCAGCATTTT. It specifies CASSYQTGESNQPQHF.